This TCR beta chain appears in the sequencing data of a study of OX40 agonist ivuxolimab in advanced cancers. About the full investigation: The costimulatory receptor OX40 (CD134) was targeted by ivuxolimab, a fully human IgG2 agonistic monoclonal antibody. In the dose-escalation cohort, more than 75% of patients were male, and the mean age was approximately 64 years, with a range of 23 to 79. Partial responses were achieved by three dose-escalation patients, of whom one had hepatocellular carcinoma and two had cutaneous melanoma. Intravenous ivuxolimab was administered to patients every 2 weeks at six dose levels: 0.01, 0.1, 0.3, 1.5, 3 and 10 mg/kg. The purpose of peripheral TCRbeta sequencing was to test whether ivuxolimab changed TCR sequence diversity and led to clonal T-cell expansion. Patients were allowed to have had prior anti-PD-1, anti-PD-L1 or anti-CTLA-4 therapy, and 40% to 45% of the dose-escalation patients had been treated with checkpoint inhibitors. Of the 50 to 55 dose-escalation patients, hepatocellular carcinoma was present in roughly 19, melanoma in roughly 15, renal cell carcinoma in 9 and head and neck cancer in 9. The paper covers the monotherapy dose-escalation part of the phase I ivuxolimab trial, which included N of about 56 patients. The research as a whole found: In the 0.1-3.0 mg/kg groups, partial responders had among the lowest normalized peripheral clonal expansion, particularly in CD8+ T cells. At doses from 0.1 to 3.0 mg/kg, clonal expansion was seen in both CD4+ and CD8+ blood T cells between baseline and week 6. Low levels of normalized T-cell clonal expansion were also seen in some patients who did not respond. Antigen specificity was not determined for the clonally expanded peripheral T cells. After ivuxolimab, expanded clones were on average more numerous among CD8+ T cells than among CD4+ T cells.

The CDR3, from cysteine to phenylalanine, totals 17 residues. The kept DNA is CDR3 alone, 51 bases in frame from the first base. CDR1 and CDR2 were assigned from the germline V gene as SGHTA and FQGNSA. Trimmed from V: 3 bases; trimmed from J: 1 base; junction bases lacking a gene match: 12. The trial excluded patients who had a history of autoimmune disease or were on systemic immunosuppression. In every dose cohort, peripheral blood was drawn for TCR sequencing at baseline, cycle 4 day 1, and cycle 7 day 1. Samples were obtained from an open-label, multicenter, first-in-human phase I dose-escalation trial of ivuxolimab. Adults with locally advanced or metastatic melanoma, renal cell, hepatocellular, or head and neck squamous cell carcinoma were enrolled in the trial. Before TCR sequencing, CD4+ and CD8+ T cells were separately sorted from peripheral blood. A note on this clone: Its target antigen remains unknown. No per-base quality is available; no much larger clone lies one base away.

Genomic DNA was extracted from sorted cells for sequencing of the TCRbeta CDR3 region. The immunoSEQ Assay was used for sequencing of TCRbeta CDR3 regions. The table was pulled from immuneACCESS by TCRdb, which kept in-frame rearrangements only. Such tables lose some clones; where checked, under half of the loss comes from unresolved V genes, and the rest has no known cause. The table for this sample lists around 19,000 clones; 73% of them were counted only once. The top ten constitute roughly 30% of the sample. The source material was CD4+ or CD8+ T cells sorted from blood, sampled in a trial of the OX40 agonist ivuxolimab. The sequence links TRBV7-2 to TRBJ2-7; TRBD1 aligns with 7 central bases. The receptor was derived from an adult with an advanced solid tumor such as melanoma, head and neck, liver or kidney cancer. The DNA sequence reads TGTGCCAGCAGCTTCATCCCCTCTCGGGACAGATCCTACGAGCAGTACTTC. Translation gives CASSFIPSRDRSYEQYF.